This T cell receptor beta chain came from a study of shared clonotypes between healthy human individuals. Among the unsorted PBMC samples, replicate PCRs used about 310 ng DNA, 25,000 to 30,000 T cell genomes. Source study methods: ImmunoSEQ only sent back junction sequences with no quality scores, so filtering was done differently. Using immunoSEQ multiplex PCR, the repertoire was profiled, and TCRdb retains in-frame clones only, with some absent. V and J calls and clone size are as listed in that table; D and trimming were resolved from the DNA. The sample holds approximately 510,000 clones, 75% to 85% seen once. Overall study results and limits: Investigators expected sequencing depth to affect clonotype sharing among donors.

Details on this clone: Its specificity is unknown.

Between the trimmed V and J ends, which lost 5 bases and 1 base, there was a span of 11 bases. The CDR3 runs 14 residues. The germline V gene has CDR1 SEHNR and CDR2 FQNEAQ (reference sequence). All donors were Caucasian adults living in Nashville, Tennessee. Specimen: PBMCs. This clonotype was obtained from a woman aged 40 to 50 in good health. Some clones in this sample may be carry-over from other donors' samples. J is TRBJ1-1 and V is TRBV7-9; TRBD1 is a possible D gene (6 bases). This CDR3 is CASSPLGGNTEAFF. The CDR3 nucleotides are TGTGCCAGCAGCCCCCTAGGGGGGAACACTGAAGCTTTCTTT.